There are a few counts of the clone carrying this T cell receptor beta chain. Its antigen is currently unknown. Quantitative molecular-barcoded 5'-RACE generated the TCR beta libraries. TCRdb processed the 5' RACE reads anew with MiXCR; each CDR3 protein has one entry. The table includes around 430,000 distinct CDR3 sequences, approximately 17% detected once. Germline CDR1 and CDR2: SGDLS and YYNGEE. The ends lost 4 bases at V and 0 bases at J; junction bases unmatched: 5. The CDR3 covers 16 residues. This sample is drawn from a study of CD8 T cells in ankylosing spondylitis. Study results and caveats: Researchers report that disease-linked clones proved CD8+ and relatively rare in peripheral blood. Reports of some motif variants in reactive arthritis synovial fluid and blood predate this one. Matched synovial fluid from ankylosing spondylitis patients was reported to be enriched for disease-linked clones. What appeared characteristic of ankylosing spondylitis blood was a TCR beta motif of fewer than ten highly homologous variants.

The chain is built from TRBV9 and TRBJ1-1; 11 positions agree with TRBD1. The sequenced material came from blood, either unsorted or a sorted T cell fraction (not recorded which). This receptor was identified in a male donor with ankylosing spondylitis. Here the CDR3 reads CASSRTGGGMNTEAFF. The CDR3 coding sequence is TGTGCCAGCAGCAGGACAGGGGGCGGCATGAACACTGAAGCTTTCTTT.